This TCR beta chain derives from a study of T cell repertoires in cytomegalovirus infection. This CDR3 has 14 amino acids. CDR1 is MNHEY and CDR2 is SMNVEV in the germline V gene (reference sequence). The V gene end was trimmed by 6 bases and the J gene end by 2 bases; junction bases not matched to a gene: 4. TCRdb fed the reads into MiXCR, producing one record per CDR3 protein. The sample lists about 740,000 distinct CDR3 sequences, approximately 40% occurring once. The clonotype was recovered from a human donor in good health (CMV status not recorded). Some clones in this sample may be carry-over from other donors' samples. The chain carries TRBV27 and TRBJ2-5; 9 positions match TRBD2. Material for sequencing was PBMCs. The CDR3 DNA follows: TGTGCCAGCAGCACTCTAGCGGGACAAGAGACCCAGTACTTC. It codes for CASSTLAGQETQYF.